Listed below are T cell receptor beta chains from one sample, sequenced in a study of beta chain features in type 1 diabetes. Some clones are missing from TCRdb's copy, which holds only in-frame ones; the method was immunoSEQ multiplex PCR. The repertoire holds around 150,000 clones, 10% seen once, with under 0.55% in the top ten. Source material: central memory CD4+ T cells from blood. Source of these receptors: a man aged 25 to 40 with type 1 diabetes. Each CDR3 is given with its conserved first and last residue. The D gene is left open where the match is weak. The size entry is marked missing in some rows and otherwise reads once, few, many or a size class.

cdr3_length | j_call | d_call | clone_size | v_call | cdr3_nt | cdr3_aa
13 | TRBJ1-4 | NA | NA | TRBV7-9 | TGTGCCAGCAGCCGTGACAGGCGTGAAAAACTGTTTTTT | CASSRDRREKLFF
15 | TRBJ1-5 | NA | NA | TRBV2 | TGTGCCAGCAGTGAAGCGGAGGCACTTAATCAGCCCCAGCATTTT | CASSEAEALNQPQHF
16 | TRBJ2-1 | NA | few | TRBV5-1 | TGCGCCAGCAGCCCCGGGTCCGGGAGTGCCATGGATGAGCAGTTCTTC | CASSPGSGSAMDEQFF
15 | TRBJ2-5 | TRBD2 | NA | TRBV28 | TGTGCCAGCAGTTTAGAAGGCGGGAGGGAAGAGACCCAGTACTTC | CASSLEGGREETQYF
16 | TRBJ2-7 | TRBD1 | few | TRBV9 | TGTGCCAGCAGCGTAGACGCAGGGGGTGGGTTCTACGAGCAGTACTTC | CASSVDAGGGFYEQYF
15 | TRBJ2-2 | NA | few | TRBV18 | TGTGCCAGCTCACCAGGGCACGCGAACACCGGGGAGCTGTTTTTT | CASSPGHANTGELFF
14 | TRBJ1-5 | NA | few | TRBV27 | TGTGCCAGCAGTTTGGGGAGGGGGGATCAGCCCCAGCATTTT | CASSLGRGDQPQHF
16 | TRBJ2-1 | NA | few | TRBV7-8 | TGTGCCAGCAGCCGTTATAAAGGCAGCGCGGACAATGAGCAGTTCTTC | CASSRYKGSADNEQFF
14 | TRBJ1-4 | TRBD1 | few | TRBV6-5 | TGTGCCAGCAGGGCATGGGAACAGGGGGAAAAACTGTTTTTT | CASRAWEQGEKLFF
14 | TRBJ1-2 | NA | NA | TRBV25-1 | TGTGCCAGCAGTGAATCAGGGGATAACTATGGCTACACCTTC | CASSESGDNYGYTF
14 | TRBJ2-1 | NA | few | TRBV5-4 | TGTGCCAGCAGCTTGGTGTCAGTTACCAATGAGCAGTTCTTC | CASSLVSVTNEQFF
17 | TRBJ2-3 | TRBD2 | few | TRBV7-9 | TGTGCCAGCAGCCCCACTAGCGGGAGGGCCGGCGGAGATACGCAGTATTTT | CASSPTSGRAGGDTQYF
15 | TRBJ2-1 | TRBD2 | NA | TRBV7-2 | TGTGCCAGCAGTCGAGGGACTAGCGGCTACAATGAGCAGTTCTTC | CASSRGTSGYNEQFF
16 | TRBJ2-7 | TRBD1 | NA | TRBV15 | TGTGCCACCAGCCCCAGGGCGGGACAGGGGGACTACGAGCAGTACTTC | CATSPRAGQGDYEQYF
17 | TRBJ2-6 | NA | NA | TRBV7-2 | TGTGCCAGCAGCTTAGATTCCGGACATGCTGGGGCCAACGTCCTGACTTTC | CASSLDSGHAGANVLTF
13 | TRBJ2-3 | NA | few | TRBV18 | TGTGCCAGCTCCTCGGACAACACAGATACGCAGTATTTT | CASSSDNTDTQYF
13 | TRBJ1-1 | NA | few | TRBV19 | TGTGCCAGTAGTATCGAAAGCGGCGCTGAAGCTTTCTTT | CASSIESGAEAFF
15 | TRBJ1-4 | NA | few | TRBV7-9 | TGTGCCAGCAGCGAAGGACAGACAACTAATGAAAAACTGTTTTTT | CASSEGQTTNEKLFF
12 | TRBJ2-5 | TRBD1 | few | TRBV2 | TGTGCCACCGACAGGGGCCAAGAGACCCAGTACTTC | CATDRGQETQYF
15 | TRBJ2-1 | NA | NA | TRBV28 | TGTGCCAGCAGTAAAGGGGGAATCGGGCGCAATGAGCAGTTCTTC | CASSKGGIGRNEQFF
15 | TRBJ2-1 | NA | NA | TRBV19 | TGTGCCAGTAGTATAGGCCCAGGGTCTTACAATGAGCAGTTCTTC | CASSIGPGSYNEQFF
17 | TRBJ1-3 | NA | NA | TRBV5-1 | TGCGCCAGCAGCTTGAGGGCGCAGGGCCTTTCTGGAAACACCATATATTTT | CASSLRAQGLSGNTIYF
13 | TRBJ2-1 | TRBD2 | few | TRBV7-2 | TGTGCCAGCAGCTCTCTACTAGCGGGAGAGCAGTTCTTC | CASSSLLAGEQFF
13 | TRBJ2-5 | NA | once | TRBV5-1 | TGCGCCAGCAGCTGGGGGAGGCTGGAGACCCAGTACTTC | CASSWGRLETQYF
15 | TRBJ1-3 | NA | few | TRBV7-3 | TGTGCCAGCAGCTTCTCCGGGGGCTCTGGAAACACCATATATTTT | CASSFSGGSGNTIYF
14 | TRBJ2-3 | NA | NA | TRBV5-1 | TGCGCCAGCAGCTTGGGGCAGTACACAGATACGCAGTATTTT | CASSLGQYTDTQYF
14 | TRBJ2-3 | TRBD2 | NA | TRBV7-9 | TGTGCCAGCAGCTTGGGCGGGAGAACAGATACGCAGTATTTT | CASSLGGRTDTQYF
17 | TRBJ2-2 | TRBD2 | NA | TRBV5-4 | TGTGCCAGCAGCTTGGGGGCGACTAGCGGTAACACCGGGGAGCTGTTTTTT | CASSLGATSGNTGELFF
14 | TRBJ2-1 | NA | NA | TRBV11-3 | TGTGCCAGCAGCGAAACGGGCGGGTACAATGAGCAGTTCTTC | CASSETGGYNEQFF
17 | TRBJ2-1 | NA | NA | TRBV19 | TGTGCCAGTAGCAAGGACTCATCCCCGACCGGCTACAATGAGCAGTTCTTC | CASSKDSSPTGYNEQFF
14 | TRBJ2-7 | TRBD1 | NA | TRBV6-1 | TGTGCCAGCAGTGAGGACAGGATGTCCTACGAGCAGTACTTC | CASSEDRMSYEQYF
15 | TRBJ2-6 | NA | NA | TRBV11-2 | TGTGCCAGCAGCTTAAAGCTCTCTGGGGCCAACGTCCTGACTTTC | CASSLKLSGANVLTF
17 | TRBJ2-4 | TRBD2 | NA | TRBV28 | TGTGCCAGCAGTCCCCCCGGGACTAATATAGCCAAAAACATTCAGTACTTC | CASSPPGTNIAKNIQYF
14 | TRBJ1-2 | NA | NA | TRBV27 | TGTGCCAGCAGTCCTCGGGTCGAAACACGGGGCTACACCTTC | CASSPRVETRGYTF
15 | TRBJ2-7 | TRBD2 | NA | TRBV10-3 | TGTGCCATCAGTGAGAGTGGACTAGCGGGTTACGAGCAGTACTTC | CAISESGLAGYEQYF
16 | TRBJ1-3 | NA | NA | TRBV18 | TGTGCCAGCTCACCAGGGAGCTACCAATCTGGAAACACCATATATTTT | CASSPGSYQSGNTIYF
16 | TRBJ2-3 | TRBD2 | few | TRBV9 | TGTGCCAGCAGCGCCGCGGCTAGCGGATACACAGATACGCAGTATTTT | CASSAAASGYTDTQYF
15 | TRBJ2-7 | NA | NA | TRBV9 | TGTGCCAGCAGCGTAGCTGGCGGGGATTCCTACGAGCAGTACTTC | CASSVAGGDSYEQYF
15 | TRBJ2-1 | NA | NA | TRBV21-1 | TGTGCCAGCAGCAAAGGGACAGAGCCTTACAATGAGCAGTTCTTC | CASSKGTEPYNEQFF
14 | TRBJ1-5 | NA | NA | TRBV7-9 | TGTGCCAGCAGCCCCCTTGCCGGGAATCAGCCCCAGCATTTT | CASSPLAGNQPQHF
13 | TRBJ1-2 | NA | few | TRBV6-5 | TGTGCCAGCAGTTACGAGGCAGCCTATGGCTACACCTTC | CASSYEAAYGYTF
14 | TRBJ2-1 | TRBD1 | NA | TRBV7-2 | TGTGCCAGCAGCCCACGGACAGGGAGTAATGAGCAGTTCTTC | CASSPRTGSNEQFF
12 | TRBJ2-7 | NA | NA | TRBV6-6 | TGTGCCAGCAGTTCTAGTCCCTACGAGCAGTACTTC | CASSSSPYEQYF
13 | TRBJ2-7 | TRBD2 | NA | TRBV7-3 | TGTGCCAGCAGCTTCACTAGCGGGAGCGAGCAGTACTTC | CASSFTSGSEQYF
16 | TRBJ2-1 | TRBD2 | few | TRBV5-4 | TGTGCCAGCAGCCCAACCGGGACTAGCGGGAGTAATGAGCAGTTCTTC | CASSPTGTSGSNEQFF
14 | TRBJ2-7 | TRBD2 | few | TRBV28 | TGTGCCAGCACCCGGGGCGGGGGGGACTACGAGCAGTACTTC | CASTRGGGDYEQYF
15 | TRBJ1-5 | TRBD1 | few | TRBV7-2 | TGTGCCAGCAGCCAAATTACAGGGGAAAATCAGCCCCAGCATTTT | CASSQITGENQPQHF
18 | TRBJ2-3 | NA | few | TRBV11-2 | TGTGCCAGCAGCTCCGCAGTGGTAACTAGCACCACCCGTTATACGCAGTATTTT | CASSSAVVTSTTRYTQYF
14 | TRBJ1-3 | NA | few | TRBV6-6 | TGTGCCAGCAGTCATCAGGCGTTTGGAAACACCATATATTTT | CASSHQAFGNTIYF